Below are 14 T cell receptor beta chains sequenced from a single sample in a study of shared clonotypes between healthy human individuals. Clones were read by immunoSEQ multiplex PCR, and TCRdb kept only the in-frame ones, dropping some. This sample has around 1.1 million clones; 78% occur once, and the top ten carry roughly 0.57%. Sequencing input: memory CD4+ T cells from PBMCs. Specified subset: CD45RA-negative fraction. These receptors were taken from a man in his late teens or twenties in good health. Some clones in this sample may be carry-over from other donors' samples.

V gene TRBV4-1 combines with J gene TRBJ2-5; 8 bases line up with TRBD1. The end of the DNA is better explained by TRBJ2-7, so the J call may be wrong. The germline CDR1 and CDR2 sequences are MGHRA and YSYEKL. This CDR3 comprises 14 residues. The CDR3 region has the DNA TGCGCCAGCAGCACAGGACAGGGCAACTACGAGCAGTACTTC. Its protein product is CASSTGQGNYEQYF.

The chain carries TRBV28 and TRBJ2-7; D is unresolved. This CDR3 is 14 amino acids long. The V end lost 3 bases, the J end lost 0 bases, and 9 bases lay between the germline ends. Germline V CDR1 and CDR2: MDHEN, SYDVKM. The CDR3 is CASSFSGNSYEQYF. The CDR3 coding sequence is TGTGCCAGCAGTTTCAGTGGGAACTCCTACGAGCAGTACTTC. The full variable domain, rest sourced from reference TRBV28 and TRBJ2-7, is DVKVTQSSRYLVKRTGEKVFLECVQDMDHENMFWYRQDPGLGLRLIYFSYDVKMKEKGDIPEGYSVSREKKERFSLILESASTNQTSMYLCASSFSGNSYEQYFGPGTRLTVT.

This chain joins TRBV13 and TRBJ2-3, with D possibly TRBD2 on 5 matching bases. V was cut by 5 bases and J by 7 bases, with 19 bases left in between. CDR3 length: 15 amino acids. CDR1 is PRHDT and CDR2 is FYEKMQ in the germline V gene (reference sequence). This CDR3 is CASSPPGSLDHTQYF. CDR3 coding DNA: TGTGCCAGCAGCCCCCCGGGATCTCTAGACCATACGCAGTATTTT.

This clone was seen ten or more times. Other DNA sequences in the same sample also yield this CDR3. The chain carries TRBV5-1 and TRBJ2-3, with TRBD2 as a possible D gene (5 bases). The V gene's germline CDR1 is SGHRS and CDR2 YFSETQ. The CDR3 contains 14 residues. V lost 4 bases and J 1 base, leaving 10 bases between the germline ends. The CDR3 DNA reads TGCGCCAGCAGCAAAACTAGGGGCACAGATACGCAGTATTTT. This translates into CASSKTRGTDTQYF.

The V gene is TRBV10-3, the J gene TRBJ1-2; TRBD1 might be the D (5 bases). The ends were cut back, 5 bases at V and 7 bases at J, with 17 bases in the middle. The CDR3 loop spans 14 amino acids. Germline V CDR1 and CDR2: ENHRY, SYGVKD. CDR3 protein: CAISNARGGGGYTF. CDR3 coding DNA: TGTGCCATCAGTAACGCTAGGGGCGGTGGTGGCTACACCTTC.

The chain uses TRBV6-6 and TRBJ2-2; D unresolved. The ends were cut back, 2 bases at V and 6 bases at J, with 7 bases in the middle. The length of the CDR3 is 13 residues. The germline V gene encodes CDR1 MNHNY and CDR2 SVGAGI (reference sequence). As DNA, the CDR3 is TGTGCCAGCAGTTACATCTCGGCCGGGGAGCTGTTTTTT. It is translated as CASSYISAGELFF.

This CDR3 is CASSLGLGAMSEQYF. CDR3 DNA: TGTGCCAGCAGCCTCGGTCTGGGGGCGATGAGTGAGCAGTACTTC. The chain is built from TRBV5-6 and TRBJ2-7; a possible D gene is TRBD1 (6 bases). The V and J ends lost 4 bases and 7 bases respectively, with 21 bases between them. Germline values: CDR1 SGHDT, CDR2 YYEEEE. The CDR3 sequence is 15 residues long.

This chain links TRBV15 with TRBJ2-5; TRBD1 is a possible D gene (5 bases). The CDR3 is made up of 15 amino acids. Per germline, CDR1 LNHNV and CDR2 YYDKDF (reference sequence). V lost 4 bases and J lost 0, with 12 bases in between. Here the CDR3 reads CATSNPSGYQETQYF. CDR3 DNA: TGTGCCACCAGCAACCCCTCAGGGTACCAAGAGACCCAGTACTTC.

The chain is built from TRBV2 and TRBJ2-1; TRBD2 is a possible D gene (6 bases). With 9 bases removed from V and 7 bases from J, the gap between germline ends came to 13 bases. Germline V gene lookup returns CDR1 SNHLY and CDR2 FYNNEI. CDR3 length: 12 residues. In nucleotides, the CDR3 is TGTGCCAGGACCATTGGGGGGAATGAGCAGTTCTTC. Translating gives CARTIGGNEQFF.

As regards this clone: Other DNA sequences from this sample encode an identical CDR3 as well. V and J are TRBV6-1 and TRBJ1-1, with D unresolved. CDR3 size: 14 residues. The germline V and J ends were trimmed by 7 bases and 1 base, with 13 bases remaining between them. Germline CDR1 MNHNS, CDR2 SASEGT. The CDR3 protein is CASNRGGKNTEAFF. The CDR3 DNA reads TGTGCCAGCAATCGAGGAGGAAAGAACACTGAAGCTTTCTTT.

CDR3 sequence (DNA): TGTGCCAGCAGCCGCGACAGGGACAGTGGCTACACCTTC. Residues: CASSRDRDSGYTF. This chain links TRBV7-3 with TRBJ1-2; TRBD1 matches 7 bases. CDR1 SGHTA and CDR2 FQGTGA come from the germline V gene. Trimming removed 5 bases from V and 7 bases from J; junction bases left unmatched: 7. The CDR3 has 13 residues.

The chain combines TRBV28 with TRBJ2-7, with 10 bases aligning to TRBD1. The CDR3 loop spans 14 amino acids. CDR1 and CDR2 (germline): MDHEN, SYDVKM. V lost 6 bases, J lost 4 bases, and 6 bases stayed unmatched. As DNA, the CDR3 is TGTGCCAGCAGCGACAGGGGGCCGGGTTACGAGCAGTACTTC. It translates to CASSDRGPGYEQYF.

The chain links TRBV6-1 to TRBJ2-6; D remains unclear. The CDR3 runs to 17 residues. V lost 2 bases and J lost 0, with 11 bases in between. Germline CDR1 is MNHNS and CDR2 is SASEGT. The CDR3 nucleotides read TGTGCCAGCAGTGAAACCTACAGATCCTCTGGGGCCAACGTCCTGACTTTC. It specifies CASSETYRSSGANVLTF.

The table lists this clone with a few counts. The chain uses TRBV4-2 and TRBJ2-7; D might be TRBD2 (5 bases). Deletions cut 0 bases from V and 5 bases from J, with 5 bases between. Per the germline V gene, CDR1 is LGHNA and CDR2 is YNFKEQ. The CDR3 extends over 12 amino acids. The CDR3 protein is CASSQDGNEQYF. CDR3 nucleotides: TGTGCCAGCAGCCAAGACGGGAACGAGCAGTACTTC.